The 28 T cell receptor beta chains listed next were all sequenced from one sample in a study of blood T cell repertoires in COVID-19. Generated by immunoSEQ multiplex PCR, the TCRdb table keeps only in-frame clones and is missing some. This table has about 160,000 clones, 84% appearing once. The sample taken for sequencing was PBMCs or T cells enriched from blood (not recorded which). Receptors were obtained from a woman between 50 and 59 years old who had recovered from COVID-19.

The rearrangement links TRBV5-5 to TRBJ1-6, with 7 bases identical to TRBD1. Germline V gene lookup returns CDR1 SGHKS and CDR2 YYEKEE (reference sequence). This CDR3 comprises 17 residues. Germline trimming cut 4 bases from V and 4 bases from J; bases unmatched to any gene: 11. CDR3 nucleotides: TGTGCCAGCAGCCGACAACAGGGGCGACAATATAATTCACCCCTCCACTTT. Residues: CASSRQQGRQYNSPLHF. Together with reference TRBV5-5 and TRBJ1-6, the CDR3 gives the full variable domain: DAGVTQSPTHLIKTRGQQVTLRCSPISGHKSVSWYQQVLGQGPQFIFQYYEKEERGRGNFPDRFSARQFPNYSSELNVNALLLGDSALYLCASSRQQGRQYNSPLHFGNGTRLTVT.

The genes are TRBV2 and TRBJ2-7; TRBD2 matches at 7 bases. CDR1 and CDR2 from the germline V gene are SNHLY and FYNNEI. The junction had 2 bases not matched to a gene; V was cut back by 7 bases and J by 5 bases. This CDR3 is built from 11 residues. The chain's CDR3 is CASMGGNEQYF. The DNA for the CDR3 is TGTGCCAGCATGGGAGGGAACGAGCAGTACTTC. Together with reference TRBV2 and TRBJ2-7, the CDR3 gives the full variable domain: EPEVTQTPSHQVTQMGQEVILRCVPISNHLYFYWYRQILGQKVEFLVSFYNNEISEKSEIFDDQFSVERPDGSNFTLKIRSTKLEDSAMYFCASMGGNEQYFGPGTRLTVT.

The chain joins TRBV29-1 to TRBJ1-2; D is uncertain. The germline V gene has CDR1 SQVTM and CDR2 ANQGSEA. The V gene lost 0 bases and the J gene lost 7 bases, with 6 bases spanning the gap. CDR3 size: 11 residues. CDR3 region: CSVEDVSGYTF. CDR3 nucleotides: TGCAGCGTTGAAGATGTTAGTGGCTACACCTTC.

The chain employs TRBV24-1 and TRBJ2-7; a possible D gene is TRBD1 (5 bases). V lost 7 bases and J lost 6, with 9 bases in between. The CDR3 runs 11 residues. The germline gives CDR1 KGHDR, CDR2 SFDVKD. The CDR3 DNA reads TGTGCCACCAGCTCAGGGATCGAGCAGTACTTC. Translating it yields CATSSGIEQYF.

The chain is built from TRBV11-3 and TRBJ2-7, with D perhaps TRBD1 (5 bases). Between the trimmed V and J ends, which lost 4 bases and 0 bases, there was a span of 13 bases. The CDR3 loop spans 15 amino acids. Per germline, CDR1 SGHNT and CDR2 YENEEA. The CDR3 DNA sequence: TGTGCCAGCAGCTCGAGGACAAGCAGCTCCTACGAGCAGTACTTC. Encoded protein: CASSSRTSSSYEQYF.

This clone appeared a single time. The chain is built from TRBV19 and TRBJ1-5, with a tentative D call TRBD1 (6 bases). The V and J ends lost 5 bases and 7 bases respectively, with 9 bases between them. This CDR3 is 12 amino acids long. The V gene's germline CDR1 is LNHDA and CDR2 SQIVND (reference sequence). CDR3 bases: TGTGCCAGTAGTTTGACAGGACAGCCCCAGCATTTT. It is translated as CASSLTGQPQHF.

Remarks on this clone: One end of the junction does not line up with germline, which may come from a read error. CDR3: CASSLSGENYGYTF. For the CDR3, the DNA is TGTGCTAGCAGTCTGAGCGGGGAGAACTATGGCTACACCTTC. The rearrangement joins TRBV7-7 to TRBJ1-2; D is unclear. This CDR3 has 14 residues. The germline V gene encodes CDR1 SSHAT and CDR2 FNYEAQ (reference sequence).

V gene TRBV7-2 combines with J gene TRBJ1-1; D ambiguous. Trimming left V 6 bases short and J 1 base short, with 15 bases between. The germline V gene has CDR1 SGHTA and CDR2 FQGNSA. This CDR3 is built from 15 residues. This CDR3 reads CASSPRGGKNTEAFF. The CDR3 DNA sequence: TGTGCCAGCAGTCCCCGGGGAGGGAAGAACACTGAAGCTTTCTTT.

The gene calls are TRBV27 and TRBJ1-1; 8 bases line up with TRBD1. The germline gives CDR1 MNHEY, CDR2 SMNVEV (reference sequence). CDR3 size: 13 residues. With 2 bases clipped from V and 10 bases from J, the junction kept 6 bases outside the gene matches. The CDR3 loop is CASSLQGAARAFF. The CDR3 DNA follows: TGTGCCAGCAGTTTACAGGGGGCGGCGAGAGCTTTCTTT.

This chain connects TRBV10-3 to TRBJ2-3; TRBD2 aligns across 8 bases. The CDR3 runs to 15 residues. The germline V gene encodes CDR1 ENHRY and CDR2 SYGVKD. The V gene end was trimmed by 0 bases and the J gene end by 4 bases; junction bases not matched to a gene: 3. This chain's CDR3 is CAISESGGGPDTQYF. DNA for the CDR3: TGTGCCATCAGTGAGTCTGGCGGGGGGCCAGATACGCAGTATTTT.

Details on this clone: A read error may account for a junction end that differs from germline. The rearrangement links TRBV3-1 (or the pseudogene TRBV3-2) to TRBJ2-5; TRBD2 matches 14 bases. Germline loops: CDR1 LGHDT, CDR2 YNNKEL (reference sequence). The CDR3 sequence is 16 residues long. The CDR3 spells CASGQGLAGDSRTQYF. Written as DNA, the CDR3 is TGTGCCAGCGGCCAGGGACTAGCGGGGGACTCGAGGACCCAGTACTTC.

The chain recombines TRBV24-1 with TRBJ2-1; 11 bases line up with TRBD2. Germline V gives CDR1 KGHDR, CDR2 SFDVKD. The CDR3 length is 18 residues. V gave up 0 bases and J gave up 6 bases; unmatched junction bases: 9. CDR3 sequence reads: CATSDLLTGTSGLNEQFF. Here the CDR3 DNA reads TGTGCCACCAGTGATTTGCTGACTGGGACTAGCGGTCTCAATGAGCAGTTCTTC.

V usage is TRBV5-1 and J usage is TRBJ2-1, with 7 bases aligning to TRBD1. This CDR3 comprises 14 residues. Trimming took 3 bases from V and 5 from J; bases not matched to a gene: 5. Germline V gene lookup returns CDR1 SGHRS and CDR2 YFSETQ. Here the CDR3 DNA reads TGCGCCAGCAGCTCCCGACAGGGAAACAATGAGCAGTTCTTC. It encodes CASSSRQGNNEQFF.

CDR3 region: CASTNGDNSGNTIYF. The CDR3 coding sequence is TGTGCCAGCACGAACGGGGACAACTCTGGAAACACCATATATTTT. The V and J genes are TRBV28 and TRBJ1-3, with D tentatively TRBD1 (6 bases). Germline-derived CDR1 and CDR2 are MDHEN and SYDVKM. Deletions cut 7 bases from V and 0 bases from J, with 13 bases between. CDR3 length: 15 amino acids.

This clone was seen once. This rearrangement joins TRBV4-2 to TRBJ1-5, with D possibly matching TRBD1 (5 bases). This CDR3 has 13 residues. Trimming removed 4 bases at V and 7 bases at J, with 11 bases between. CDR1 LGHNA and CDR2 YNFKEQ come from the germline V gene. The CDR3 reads CASSRGELQPQHF. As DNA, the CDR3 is TGTGCCAGCAGCCGGGGGGAATTGCAGCCCCAGCATTTT.

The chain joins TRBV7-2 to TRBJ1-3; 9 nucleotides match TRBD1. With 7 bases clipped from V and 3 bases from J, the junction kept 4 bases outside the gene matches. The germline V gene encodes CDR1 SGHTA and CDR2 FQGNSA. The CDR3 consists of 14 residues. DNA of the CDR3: TGTGCCAGCAAAGGACAGGGGATTGGAAACACCATATATTTT. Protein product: CASKGQGIGNTIYF.

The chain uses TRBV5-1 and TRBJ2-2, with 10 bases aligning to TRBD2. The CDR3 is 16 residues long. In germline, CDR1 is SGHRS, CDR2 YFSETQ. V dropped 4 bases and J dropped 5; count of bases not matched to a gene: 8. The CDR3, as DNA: TGCGCCAGCAGCACAGAAAGCGGGAGGGGAACCGGGGAGCTGTTTTTT. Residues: CASSTESGRGTGELFF.

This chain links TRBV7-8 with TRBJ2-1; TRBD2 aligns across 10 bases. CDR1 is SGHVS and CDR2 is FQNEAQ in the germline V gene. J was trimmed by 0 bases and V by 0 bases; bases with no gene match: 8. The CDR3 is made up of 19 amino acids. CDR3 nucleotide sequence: TGTGCCAGCAGCTTAGCGTCAGCGGGAGGGATGAGCTCCTACAATGAGCAGTTCTTC. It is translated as CASSLASAGGMSSYNEQFF.

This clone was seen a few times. The DNA for the CDR3 is TGTGCCACCAGTGTAGCTAACACCGGGGAGCTGTTTTTT. It encodes CATSVANTGELFF. The chain combines TRBV24-1 with TRBJ2-2; D ambiguous. The CDR3 consists of 13 residues. CDR1 KGHDR and CDR2 SFDVKD come from the germline V gene. V lost 5 bases and J 2 bases, leaving 5 bases between the germline ends.

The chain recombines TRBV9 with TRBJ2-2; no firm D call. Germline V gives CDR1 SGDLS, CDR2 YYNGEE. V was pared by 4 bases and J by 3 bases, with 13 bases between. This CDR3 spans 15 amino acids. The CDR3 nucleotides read TGTGCCAGCAGCCCGAGCGTTTCCCACACCGGGGAGCTGTTTTTT. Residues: CASSPSVSHTGELFF. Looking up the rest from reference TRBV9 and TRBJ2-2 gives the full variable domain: DSGVTQTPKHLITATGQRVTLRCSPRSGDLSVYWYQQSLDQGLQFLIQYYNGEERAKGNILERFSAQQFPDLHSELNLSSLELGDSALYFCASSPSVSHTGELFFGEGSRLTVL.

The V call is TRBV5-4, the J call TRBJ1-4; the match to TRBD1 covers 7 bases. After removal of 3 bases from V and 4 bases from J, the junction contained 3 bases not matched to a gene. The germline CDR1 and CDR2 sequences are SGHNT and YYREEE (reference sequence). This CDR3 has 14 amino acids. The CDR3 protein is CASSSQGSNEKLFF. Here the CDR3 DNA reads TGTGCCAGCAGCTCACAGGGGAGTAATGAAAAACTGTTTTTT. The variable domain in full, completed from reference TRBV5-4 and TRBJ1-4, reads ETGVTQSPTHLIKTRGQQVTLRCSSQSGHNTVSWYQQALGQGPQFIFQYYREEENGRGNFPPRFSGLQFPNYSSELNVNALELDDSALYLCASSSQGSNEKLFFGSGTQLSVL.

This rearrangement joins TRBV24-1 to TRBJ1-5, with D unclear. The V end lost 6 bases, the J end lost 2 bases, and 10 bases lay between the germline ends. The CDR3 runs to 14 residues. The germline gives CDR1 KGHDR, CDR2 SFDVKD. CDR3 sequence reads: CATSPGWRNQPQHF. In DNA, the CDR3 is TGTGCCACCAGTCCGGGGTGGCGCAATCAGCCCCAGCATTTT.

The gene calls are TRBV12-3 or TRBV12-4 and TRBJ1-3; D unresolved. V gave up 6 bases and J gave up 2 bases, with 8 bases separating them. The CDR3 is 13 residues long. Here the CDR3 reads CASSPGTGNTIYF. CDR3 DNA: TGTGCCAGCAGCCCGGGGACTGGAAACACCATATATTTT.

The CDR3 DNA follows: TGTGCCAGCAGTTACTCGATCCTAGCGGGACCCTACGAGCAGTACTTC. Amino acids: CASSYSILAGPYEQYF. The J gene is TRBJ2-7, the V gene TRBV6-5; 9 nucleotides match TRBD2. Trimming took 0 bases from V and 2 from J; bases not matched to a gene: 5. CDR1 MNHEY and CDR2 SVGAGI come from the germline V gene. CDR3 size: 16 residues.

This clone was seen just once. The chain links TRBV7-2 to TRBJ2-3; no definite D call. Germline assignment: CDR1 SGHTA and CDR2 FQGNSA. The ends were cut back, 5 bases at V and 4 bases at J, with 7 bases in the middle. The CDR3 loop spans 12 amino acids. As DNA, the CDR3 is TGTGCCAGCAGCCCCCCAGCAGATACGCAGTATTTT. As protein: CASSPPADTQYF.

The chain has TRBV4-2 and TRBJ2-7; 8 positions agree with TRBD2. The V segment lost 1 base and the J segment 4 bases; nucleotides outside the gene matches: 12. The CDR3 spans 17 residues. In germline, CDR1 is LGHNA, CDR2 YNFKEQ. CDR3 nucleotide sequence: TGTGCCAGCAGCCAAGGTCCAGCGGGAGTCTCTCTGTACGAGCAGTACTTC. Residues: CASSQGPAGVSLYEQYF.

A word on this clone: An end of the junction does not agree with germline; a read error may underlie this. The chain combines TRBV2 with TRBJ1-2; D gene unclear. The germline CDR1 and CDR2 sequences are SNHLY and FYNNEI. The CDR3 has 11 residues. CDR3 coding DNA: TGTGCCAGCAGGGAAAGCTATGACTACACCTTC. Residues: CASRESYDYTF.

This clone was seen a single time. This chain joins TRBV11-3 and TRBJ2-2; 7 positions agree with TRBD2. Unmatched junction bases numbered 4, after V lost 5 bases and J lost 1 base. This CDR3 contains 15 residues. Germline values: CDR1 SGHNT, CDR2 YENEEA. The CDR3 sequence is CASSPSGLNTGELFF. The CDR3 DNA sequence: TGTGCCAGCAGCCCTAGCGGTCTGAACACCGGGGAGCTGTTTTTT.